The T cell receptor beta chain described here comes from a study of T-cell memory formation after mild COVID-19. TCRdb passed the 5' RACE reads through MiXCR, listing each CDR3 protein once. The profile shows under 300,000 distinct CDR3 sequences, approximately 19% of them singletons. The CDR3 is made up of 15 amino acids. The V and J ends lost 7 bases and 8 bases, in that order; junction bases with no gene match: 14. Germline-derived CDR1 and CDR2 are LNHDA and SQIVND (reference sequence). This receptor was identified in a man younger than 30 who had mild COVID-19 (a few samples of this study predate the infection). Cell type and time point are not known. The sequenced material came from PBMCs or a T cell subset sorted from them (not recorded which). The rearrangement uses TRBV19 and TRBJ1-2; TRBD1 agrees at 9 bases. CDR3 bases: TGTGCCAGTACCGAAATACAGGGGGCGAAACGCGGCTACACCTTC. Its translation is CASTEIQGAKRGYTF.